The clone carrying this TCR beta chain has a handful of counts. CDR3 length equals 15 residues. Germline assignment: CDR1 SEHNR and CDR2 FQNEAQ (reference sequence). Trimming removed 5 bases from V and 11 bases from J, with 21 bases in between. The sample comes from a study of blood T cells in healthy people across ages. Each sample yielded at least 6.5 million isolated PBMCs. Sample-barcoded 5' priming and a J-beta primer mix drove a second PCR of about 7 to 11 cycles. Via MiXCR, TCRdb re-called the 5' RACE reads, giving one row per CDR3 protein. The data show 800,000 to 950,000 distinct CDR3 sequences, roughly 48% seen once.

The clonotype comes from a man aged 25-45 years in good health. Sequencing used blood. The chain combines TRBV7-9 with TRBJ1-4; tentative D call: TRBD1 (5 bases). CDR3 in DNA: TGTGCCAGCAGCACTGGGGCGGGGATTCGTCAGAAACTGTTTTTT. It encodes CASSTGAGIRQKLFF.